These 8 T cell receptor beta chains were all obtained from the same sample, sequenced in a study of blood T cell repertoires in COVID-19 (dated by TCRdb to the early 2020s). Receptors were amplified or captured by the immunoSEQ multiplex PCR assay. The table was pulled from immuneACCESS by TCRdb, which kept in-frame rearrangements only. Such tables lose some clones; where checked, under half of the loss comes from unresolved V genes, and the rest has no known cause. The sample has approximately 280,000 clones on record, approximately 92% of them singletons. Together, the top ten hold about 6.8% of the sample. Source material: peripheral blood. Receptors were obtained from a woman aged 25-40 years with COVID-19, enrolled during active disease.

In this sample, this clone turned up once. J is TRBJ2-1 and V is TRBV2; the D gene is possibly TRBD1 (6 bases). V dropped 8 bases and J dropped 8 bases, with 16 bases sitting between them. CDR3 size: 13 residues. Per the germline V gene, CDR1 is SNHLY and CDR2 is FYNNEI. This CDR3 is CASGTGTRDEQFF. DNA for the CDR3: TGTGCCAGCGGAACCGGGACACGGGATGAGCAGTTCTTC.

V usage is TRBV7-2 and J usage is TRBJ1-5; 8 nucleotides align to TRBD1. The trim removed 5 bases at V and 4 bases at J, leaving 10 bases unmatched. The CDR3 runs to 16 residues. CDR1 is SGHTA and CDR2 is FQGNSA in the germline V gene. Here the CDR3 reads CASSPSRDRLNQPQHF. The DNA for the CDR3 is TGTGCCAGCAGCCCTAGCCGGGACAGGCTAAATCAGCCCCAGCATTTT.

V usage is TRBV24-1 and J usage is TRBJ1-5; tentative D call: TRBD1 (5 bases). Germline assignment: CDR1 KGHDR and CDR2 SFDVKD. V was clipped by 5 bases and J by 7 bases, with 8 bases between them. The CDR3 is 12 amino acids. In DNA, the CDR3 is TGTGCCACCAGTGTCTGGACACAGCCCCAGCATTTT. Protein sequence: CATSVWTQPQHF.

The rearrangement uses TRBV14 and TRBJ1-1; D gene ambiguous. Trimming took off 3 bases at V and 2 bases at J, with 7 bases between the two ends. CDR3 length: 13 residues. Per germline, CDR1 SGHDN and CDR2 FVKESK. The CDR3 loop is CASSHYRNTEAFF. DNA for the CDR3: TGTGCCAGCAGCCACTACAGAAACACTGAAGCTTTCTTT.

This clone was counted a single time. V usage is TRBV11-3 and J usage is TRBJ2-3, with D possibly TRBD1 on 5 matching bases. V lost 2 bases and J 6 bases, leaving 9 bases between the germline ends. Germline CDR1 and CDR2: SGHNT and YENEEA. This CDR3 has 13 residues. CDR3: CASSLQGSDTQYF. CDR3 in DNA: TGTGCCAGCAGCTTACAGGGTTCGGATACGCAGTATTTT.

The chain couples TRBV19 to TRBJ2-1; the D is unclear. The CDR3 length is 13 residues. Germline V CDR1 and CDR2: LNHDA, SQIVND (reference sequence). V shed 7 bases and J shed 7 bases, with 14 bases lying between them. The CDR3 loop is CASTATPRNEQFF. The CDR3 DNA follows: TGTGCCAGTACCGCGACACCCAGGAATGAGCAGTTCTTC.

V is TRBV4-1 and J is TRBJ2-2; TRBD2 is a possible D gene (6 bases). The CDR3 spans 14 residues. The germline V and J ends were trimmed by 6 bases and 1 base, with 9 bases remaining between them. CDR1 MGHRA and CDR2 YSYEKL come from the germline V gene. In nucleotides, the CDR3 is TGCGCCAGCAGTCGGAGGGGGAACACCGGGGAGCTGTTTTTT. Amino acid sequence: CASSRRGNTGELFF.

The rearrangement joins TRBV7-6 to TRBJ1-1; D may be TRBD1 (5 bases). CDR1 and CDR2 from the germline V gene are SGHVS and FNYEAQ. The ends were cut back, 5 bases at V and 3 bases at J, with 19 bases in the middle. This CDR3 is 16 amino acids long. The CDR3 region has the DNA TGTGCCAGCAGCCCTTTCCTGACAGACTTCGACACTGAAGCTTTCTTT. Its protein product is CASSPFLTDFDTEAFF.